Presented here are 11 T cell receptor beta chains from one specimen sequenced in a study of TIL therapy for anti-PD-1-resistant metastatic lung cancer. Time point: pre-treatment sample, taken before nivolumab and TIL therapy. Sequencing used immunoSEQ v3. Using immunoSEQ multiplex PCR, the repertoire was profiled, and TCRdb retains in-frame clones only, with some absent. The sample contains about 49,000 clones, 70% to 85% of which appear only once. The source was blood, collected at baseline. All receptors come from a man aged 70 or older with non-small cell lung cancer.

The chain couples TRBV9 to TRBJ1-2; 10 bases align to TRBD1. Germline CDR1 SGDLS, CDR2 YYNGEE. The CDR3 sequence is 17 residues long. With V trimmed by 4 bases and J by 1 base, 10 bases remained unmatched. The CDR3 coding sequence is TGTGCCAGCAGCCCGGGGACAGGGGTTGCGATTAACTATGGCTACACCTTC. Encoded protein: CASSPGTGVAINYGYTF.

The chain combines TRBV6-1 with TRBJ1-5, with a possible D match to TRBD1 (6 bases). V gave up 6 bases and J gave up 1 base, with 13 bases separating them. Germline-derived CDR1 and CDR2 are MNHNS and SASEGT. CDR3 size: 15 residues. Here the CDR3 DNA reads TGTGCCAGCAGCTACAGGGTTGAGAGCAATCAGCCCCAGCATTTT. Its protein is CASSYRVESNQPQHF.

The chain has TRBV20-1 and TRBJ1-2; D is uncertain. The germline V gene has CDR1 DFQATT and CDR2 SNEGSKA (reference sequence). The V and J ends lost 5 bases and 5 bases respectively, with 6 bases between them. The CDR3 extends over 10 amino acids. The CDR3 protein is CSAGTYGYTF. The CDR3 nucleotides are TGCAGTGCTGGAACTTATGGCTACACCTTC.

The rearrangement links TRBV18 to TRBJ1-1; D may be TRBD1 (6 bases). This CDR3 comprises 14 residues. Trimming left V 6 bases short and J 0 bases short, with 11 bases between. Germline V gives CDR1 KGHSH, CDR2 LQKENI. CDR3 sequence reads: CASSSDRLNTEAFF. CDR3 coding DNA: TGTGCCAGCTCCTCGGACAGATTGAACACTGAAGCTTTCTTT.

The chain carries TRBV9 and TRBJ1-1, with 7 bases aligning to TRBD1. The CDR3 contains 15 residues. The V and J ends lost 0 bases and 1 base, in that order; junction bases with no gene match: 3. The germline gives CDR1 SGDLS, CDR2 YYNGEE. The DNA for the CDR3 is TGTGCCAGCAGCGTAGCGGACAGGTGGAACACTGAAGCTTTCTTT. Translating it yields CASSVADRWNTEAFF.

The chain couples TRBV7-2 to TRBJ1-1; D is possibly TRBD1 (5 bases). V was cut by 0 bases and J by 9 bases, with 8 bases left in between. Germline CDR1 reads SGHTA; CDR2 reads FQGNSA. The CDR3 is 12 residues long. For the CDR3, the DNA is TGTGCCAGCAGCTTAGCCGGGACTAAAGCTTTCTTT. Amino acids: CASSLAGTKAFF.

This chain uses TRBV29-1 with TRBJ1-4; D gene uncertain. Trimming cost V 5 bases and J 3 bases, with 10 bases left between them. The CDR3 extends over 13 amino acids. Germline V CDR1 and CDR2: SQVTM, ANQGSEA. For the CDR3, the DNA is TGCAGCGTTACCGACGGGGCTAATGAAAAACTGTTTTTT. Its protein product is CSVTDGANEKLFF. The full variable domain, with the rest looked up from reference TRBV29-1 and TRBJ1-4, is SAVISQKPSRDICQRGTSLTIQCQVDSQVTMMFWYRQQPGQSLTLIATANQGSEATYESGFVIDKFPISRPNLTFSTLTVSNMSPEDSSIYLCSVTDGANEKLFFGSGTQLSVL.

J is TRBJ2-3 and V is TRBV5-6; D is possibly TRBD1 (6 bases). CDR1 and CDR2 from the germline V gene are SGHDT and YYEEEE. V was trimmed by 2 bases and J by 4 bases, leaving 14 bases between them. CDR3 size: 15 residues. CDR3 in amino acids: CASSFRQVRADTQYF. The CDR3, as DNA: TGTGCCAGCAGCTTTAGACAGGTCCGAGCAGATACGCAGTATTTT.

V gene TRBV6-5 combines with J gene TRBJ2-7, with no clear D. V was clipped by 0 bases and J by 2 bases, with 11 bases between them. The V gene's germline CDR1 is MNHEY and CDR2 SVGAGI. This CDR3 contains 15 residues. CDR3 residues: CASSYSSAGTYEQYF. CDR3 nucleotides: TGTGCCAGCAGTTACTCTTCAGCCGGAACCTACGAGCAGTACTTC.

This clone was observed a few times. The V gene is TRBV7-3, the J gene TRBJ1-1; no clear D. CDR3 size: 13 residues. Germline V gives CDR1 SGHTA, CDR2 FQGTGA. V dropped 4 bases and J dropped 3 bases, with 9 bases sitting between them. DNA of the CDR3: TGTGCCAGCAGCTACCGCAGAGACACTGAAGCTTTCTTT. This encodes CASSYRRDTEAFF.

This clone has a handful of counts. Other DNA sequences in the sample encode the same CDR3. The rearrangement uses TRBV5-1 and TRBJ1-5; tentative D call: TRBD1 (6 bases). CDR1 SGHRS and CDR2 YFSETQ come from the germline V gene. The CDR3 extends over 14 amino acids. V lost 0 bases, J lost 2 bases, and 6 bases lay in between. This chain's CDR3 is CASSLEGGNQPQHF. CDR3 DNA: TGCGCCAGCAGCTTGGAGGGGGGCAATCAGCCCCAGCATTTT. Using reference TRBV5-1 and TRBJ1-5 for the parts outside the CDR3, the full variable domain is KAGVTQTPRYLIKTRGQQVTLSCSPISGHRSVSWYQQTPGQGLQFLFEYFSETQRNKGNFPGRFSGRQFSNSRSEMNVSTLELGDSALYLCASSLEGGNQPQHFGDGTRLSIL.